This T cell receptor beta chain originates from a study of blood T cells in healthy people across ages. About the research overall: Researchers report that template switching captured about one barcoded beta molecule per two T cells.

Germline CDR1 SGHRS, CDR2 YFSETQ. V lost 2 bases, J lost 0 bases, and 9 bases lay in between. The CDR3 consists of 15 residues. Concerning this clonotype: Its antigen remains unidentified.

Study-wide results and limits: The unsorted PBMCs prevented any conclusive comparison of naive versus antigen-experienced cells.

In terms of origin and age, donors were healthy Caucasian individuals from Russia aged about 6 to 100. A second roughly 6 to 12 cycle PCR used barcoded and J-beta primers. A single record per CDR3 protein comes from TCRdb applying MiXCR to the 5' RACE reads. The table has around 780,000 distinct CDR3 sequences, more than 55% seen once. The J gene is TRBJ1-5, the V gene TRBV5-1; possibly TRBD1 for D (5 bases). The sample comprised blood. This sequence originates from a man aged 35 to 55 in good health. CDR3 in amino acids: CASSLFRDSNQPQHF. CDR3 DNA sequence: TGCGCCAGCAGCTTATTCAGGGATAGCAATCAGCCCCAGCATTTT.